This section outlines one TCR beta chain sequence together with its context. Its specificity is not known. Germline V gene sequence: CDR1 ENHRY, CDR2 SYGVKD. The V and J ends lost 3 bases and 7 bases, in that order; junction bases with no gene match: 11. The CDR3 has 16 amino acids. The donors (healthy individuals) were bone marrow donors. Vbeta (60) and Jbeta (13) primers were used in the PCR. Some clones are missing from TCRdb's copy, which holds only in-frame ones; the method was immunoSEQ multiplex PCR. The repertoire includes some 65,000 clones, 60% to 80% of them detected once, and over 2.5% sits in the top ten. The sample originates from a study of cytomegalovirus exposure and HLA in healthy donors. Notes on the study in general: Most TCR sequences were seen very rarely across donors, but some public TCRs occurred in many. The study put about 180 TCR beta chains on its list as cytomegalovirus-associated.

The receptor's source is a girl aged 5-17 years in good health and CMV-seropositive. Input material: PBMCs. The V and J genes are TRBV10-3 and TRBJ1-5; 8 bases are a match to TRBD1. As DNA, the CDR3 is TGTGCCATCAGTGACGGTCGGGACAGGCTAAGACAGCCCCAGCATTTT. It specifies CAISDGRDRLRQPQHF.